The rows below give T cell receptor beta chains drawn from one sample of a study of blood T cell repertoires in COVID-19. Produced via immunoSEQ multiplex PCR; TCRdb's table is partial and in-frame only. Of tens of thousands of clones in the sample, around 87% were seen once. Sequenced sample: peripheral blood. All receptors come from a man in his forties or fifties with acute or convalescent COVID-19. The conserved cysteine and the conserved F or W are not part of the CDR3 here.

length	J	V	CDR3
11	TRBJ2-1	TRBV6-5	ASRPIEGRDQF
12	TRBJ1-6	TRBV10-1	ASRREGVGSPLH
14	TRBJ1-3	TRBV2	ASSELIGGSGNTIY
12	TRBJ2-5	TRBV11-1	ASSFLRGMETQY
12	TRBJ1-2	TRBV5-4	ASSLEGLNYGYT
13	TRBJ1-2	TRBV11-2	ASSLGRGSNYGYT
15	TRBJ2-3	TRBV5-1	ASSFWGRRGGTDTQY
12	TRBJ2-7	TRBV6-5	ASSILGEGYEQY
10	TRBJ2-7	TRBV6-6	ASKGLSYEQY
13	TRBJ2-1	TRBV6-5	ASSYRLAGGNEQF
12	TRBJ2-2	TRBV10-3	AISEDRDTGELF
14	TRBJ2-2	TRBV11-2	ASSPRTGGWTGELF
12	TRBJ1-2	TRBV6-5	ASSYSDRDYGYT
15	TRBJ1-3	TRBV4-3	ASSPTIGGFSGNTIY
12	TRBJ1-5	TRBV25-1	ASSEVRSNQPQH
11	TRBJ1-4	TRBV19	ASRGILNEKLF
13	TRBJ2-1	TRBV19	ASLRTSGGYNEQF
11	TRBJ1-3	TRBV3-1/TRBV3-2	ASSQGSRAVKY
13	TRBJ1-4	TRBV19	ASSIGGSLREKLF
11	TRBJ1-2	TRBV18	ASSPQGDGGYT
14	TRBJ1-2	TRBV19	ASTLHPTGGSYGYT
12	TRBJ1-3	TRBV4-3	ASSQDYPGNTIY
12	TRBJ2-7	TRBV30	AWRVGRPTGEQY
14	TRBJ1-5	TRBV11-2	ASSLARGYSNQPQH
11	TRBJ2-7	TRBV29-1	SVEFPQGYEQY
12	TRBJ1-1	TRBV10-2	ASSEGARNTEAF
12	TRBJ2-1	TRBV6-6	ASRGQGAYDEQF
11	TRBJ1-1	TRBV14	ASSQVRVAEAF
11	TRBJ1-1	TRBV6-2/TRBV6-3	ASSSSRNTEAF
13	TRBJ2-7	TRBV27	ASSPTSGIFYEQY
13	TRBJ2-7	TRBV6-2/TRBV6-3	ASSTDRGPTYEQY